This T cell receptor (beta chain) emerged from a study of control samples from healthy donors and cancer patients. Here immunoSEQ multiplex PCR was the method, and the copy in TCRdb shows in-frame clones only, minus some. This table holds some 82,000 clones, around 84% found once. CDR1 and CDR2 (germline): MNHEY, SVGAGI. V lost 6 bases and J 5 bases, leaving 14 bases between the germline ends. This CDR3 is 14 amino acids long. The receptor comes from a man aged 55-75 years with head and neck cancer. Sequencing was carried out using PBMCs. V usage is TRBV6-5 and J usage is TRBJ1-5; D is undetermined. CDR3 amino acids: CASSPLGEHQPQHF. The CDR3 DNA is TGTGCCAGCAGCCCGCTTGGGGAGCATCAGCCCCAGCATTTT.